The 3 T cell receptor beta chains presented below share a single source sample, sequenced in a study of shared clonotypes between healthy human individuals (TCRdb year 2020). The library was obtained by the immunoSEQ multiplex PCR assay. In TCRdb, the immuneACCESS table is reduced to in-frame sequences with V and J assigned. These tables do not hold every clone; where another copy was compared, an unresolved V gene accounts for under half, and the others remain unexplained. For this sample there are about 2 million clones; about 95% appear just once. The top ten hold about 1.1% of the sample. CD8 naive samples were obtained by positive selection for CCR7 among CD45RO-negative cells, yielding a CD45RA+CCR7+ population from which TemRA cells were excluded. The sequenced sample was naive CD8+ T cells sorted from blood. This sample's cell subset or site label indicates: CD45RA+CCR7+. The receptors come from a man between 18 and 29 years old in good health.

A remark on this clone: The same CDR3 arises from other DNA sequences in this sample as well. J is TRBJ2-2 and V is TRBV6-5; tentatively, D is TRBD1 (5 bases). Germline loops: CDR1 MNHEY, CDR2 SVGAGI. V was pared by 2 bases and J by 4 bases, with 5 bases between. This CDR3 has 13 amino acids. CDR3 protein: CASSYDSTGELFF. The CDR3 DNA follows: TGTGCCAGCAGTTACGACAGCACCGGGGAGCTGTTTTTT.

V usage is TRBV29-1 and J usage is TRBJ2-7, with 9 positions matching TRBD1. V lost 2 bases to trimming and J lost 4 bases; unmatched junction nucleotides: 9. This CDR3 region has 15 residues. CDR1 is SQVTM, CDR2 ANQGSEA, per germline. The CDR3 protein is CSVEYAGTGRYEQYF. The CDR3 region has the DNA TGCAGCGTTGAATATGCCGGGACAGGGAGGTACGAGCAGTACTTC.

In nucleotides, the CDR3 is TGCGCCAGCAGCCAAGACTTCGCGGGAGCGCGCTACGAGCAGTACTTC. Amino acids: CASSQDFAGARYEQYF. The chain couples TRBV4-1 to TRBJ2-7; 7 nucleotides align to TRBD2. CDR1 MGHRA and CDR2 YSYEKL come from the germline V gene. The CDR3 has 16 residues. The V and J ends lost 0 bases and 3 bases, in that order; junction bases with no gene match: 8.